This entry describes one T cell receptor (beta chain). Sequencing used immunoSEQ multiplex PCR; TCRdb keeps in-frame clones, though not all of them. This sample has 15,000 to 25,000 clones, with roughly 87% found just once. The data were taken from a study of T cells and Merkel cell carcinoma outcomes. The germline V and J ends were trimmed by 1 base and 1 base, with 11 bases remaining between them. In germline, CDR1 is SGHAT, CDR2 FQDESV (reference sequence). The CDR3 is 17 residues long. The chain joins TRBV11-1 to TRBJ2-6; D may be TRBD1 or TRBD2 (5 bases each). This TCR came from a human donor with Merkel cell carcinoma. The sample consisted of tumor tissue from Merkel cell carcinoma. The CDR3 spells CASSLVGPPSGANVLTF. As DNA, the CDR3 is TGTGCCAGCAGCTTAGTGGGACCCCCATCTGGGGCCAACGTCCTGACTTTC. Combining the CDR3 with reference TRBV11-1 and TRBJ2-6 gives the whole variable domain EAEVAQSPRYKITEKSQAVAFWCDPISGHATLYWYRQILGQGPELLVQFQDESVVDDSQLPKDRFSAERLKGVDSTLKIQPAELGDSAMYLCASSLVGPPSGANVLTFGAGSRLTVL.